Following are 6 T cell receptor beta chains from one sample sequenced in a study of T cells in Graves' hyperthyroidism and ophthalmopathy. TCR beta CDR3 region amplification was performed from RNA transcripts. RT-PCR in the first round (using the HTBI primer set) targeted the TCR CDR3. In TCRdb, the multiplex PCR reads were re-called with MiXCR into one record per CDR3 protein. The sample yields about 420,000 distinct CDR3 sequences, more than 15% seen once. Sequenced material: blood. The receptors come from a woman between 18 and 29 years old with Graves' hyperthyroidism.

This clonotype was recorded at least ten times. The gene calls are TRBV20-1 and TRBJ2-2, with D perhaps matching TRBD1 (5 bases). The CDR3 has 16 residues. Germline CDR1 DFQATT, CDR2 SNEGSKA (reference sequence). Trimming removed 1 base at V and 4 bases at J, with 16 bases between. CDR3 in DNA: TGCAGTGCTAGAGCAGGGTCGAAGTTACCCACCGGGGAGCTGTTTTTT. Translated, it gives CSARAGSKLPTGELFF.

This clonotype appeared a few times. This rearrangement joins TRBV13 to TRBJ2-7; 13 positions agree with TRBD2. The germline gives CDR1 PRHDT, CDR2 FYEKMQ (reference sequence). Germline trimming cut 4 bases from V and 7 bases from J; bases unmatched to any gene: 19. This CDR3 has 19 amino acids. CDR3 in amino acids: CASSSMGTSGINTEGEQYF. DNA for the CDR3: TGTGCCAGCAGCTCCATGGGGACTAGCGGGATTAACACCGAGGGGGAGCAGTACTTC.

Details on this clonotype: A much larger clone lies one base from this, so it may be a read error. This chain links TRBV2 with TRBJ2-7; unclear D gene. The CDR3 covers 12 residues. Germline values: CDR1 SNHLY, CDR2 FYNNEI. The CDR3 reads CASRPDGYERYF. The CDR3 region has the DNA TGTGCCAGCAGACCCGACGGTTACGAGCGGTACTTC.

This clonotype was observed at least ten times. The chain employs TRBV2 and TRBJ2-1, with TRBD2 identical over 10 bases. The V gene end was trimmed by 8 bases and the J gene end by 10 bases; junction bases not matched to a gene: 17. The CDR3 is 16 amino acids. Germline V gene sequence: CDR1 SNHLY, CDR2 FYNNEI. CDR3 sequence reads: CASRGLGKREGREQFF. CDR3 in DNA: TGTGCCAGCCGGGGACTGGGGAAGCGGGAGGGCCGGGAGCAGTTCTTC.

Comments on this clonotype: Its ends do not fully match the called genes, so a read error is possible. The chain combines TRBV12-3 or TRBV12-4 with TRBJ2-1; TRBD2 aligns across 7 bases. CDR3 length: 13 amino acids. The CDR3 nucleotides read TGTGCCAGCAGTTCAGCGGGGACCAATGGGCAGTTCTTC. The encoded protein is CASSSAGTNGQFF.

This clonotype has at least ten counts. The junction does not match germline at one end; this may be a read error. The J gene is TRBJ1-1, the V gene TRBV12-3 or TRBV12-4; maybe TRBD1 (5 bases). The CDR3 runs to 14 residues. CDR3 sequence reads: CASSPPGTNAEAFF. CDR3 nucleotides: TGTGCCAGCAGTCCCCCGGGGACGAACGCTGAAGCTTTCTTT.